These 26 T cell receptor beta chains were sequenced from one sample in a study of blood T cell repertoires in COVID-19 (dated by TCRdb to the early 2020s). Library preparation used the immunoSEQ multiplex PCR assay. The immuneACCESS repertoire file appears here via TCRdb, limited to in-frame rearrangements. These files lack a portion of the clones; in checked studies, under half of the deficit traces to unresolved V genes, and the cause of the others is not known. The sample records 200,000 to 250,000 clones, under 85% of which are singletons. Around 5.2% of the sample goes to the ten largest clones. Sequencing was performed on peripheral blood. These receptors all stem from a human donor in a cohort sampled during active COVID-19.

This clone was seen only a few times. The CDR3 reads CASGRVDGYTF. DNA of the CDR3: TGTGCCAGTGGCAGGGTCGATGGCTACACCTTC. The V call is TRBV19, the J call TRBJ1-2, with a weak D call TRBD1 (5 bases). Germline V gene sequence: CDR1 LNHDA, CDR2 SQIVND (reference sequence). The CDR3 runs 11 residues. Deletions cut 8 bases from V and 6 bases from J, with 10 bases between.

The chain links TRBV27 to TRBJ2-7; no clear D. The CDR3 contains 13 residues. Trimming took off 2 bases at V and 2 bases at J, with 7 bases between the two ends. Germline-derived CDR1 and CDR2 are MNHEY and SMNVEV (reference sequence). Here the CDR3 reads CASSLGQTYEQYF. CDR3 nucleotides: TGTGCCAGCAGTTTAGGGCAGACCTACGAGCAGTACTTC.

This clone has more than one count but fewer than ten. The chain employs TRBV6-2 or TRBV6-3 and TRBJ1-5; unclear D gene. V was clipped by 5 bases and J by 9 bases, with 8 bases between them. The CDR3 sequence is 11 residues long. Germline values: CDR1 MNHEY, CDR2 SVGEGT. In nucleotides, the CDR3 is TGTGCCAGCAGTCACGCCGGGCCCCAGCATTTT. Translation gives CASSHAGPQHF.

The CDR3 coding sequence is TGTGCCAGCAGTCCAACTGCTTGGGGCTACACCTTC. Translating gives CASSPTAWGYTF. The chain is built from TRBV6-5 and TRBJ1-2; D not resolved. Germline lookup yields CDR1 MNHEY and CDR2 SVGAGI. Deletions cut 5 bases from V and 8 bases from J, with 12 bases between. This CDR3 has 12 residues.

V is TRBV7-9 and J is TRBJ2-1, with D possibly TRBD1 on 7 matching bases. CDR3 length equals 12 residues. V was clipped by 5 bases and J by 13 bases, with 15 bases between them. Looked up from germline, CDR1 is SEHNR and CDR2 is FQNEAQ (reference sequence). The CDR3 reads CASSLEEGAQFF. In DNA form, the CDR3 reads TGTGCCAGCAGCCTAGAGGAGGGGGCCCAGTTCTTC.

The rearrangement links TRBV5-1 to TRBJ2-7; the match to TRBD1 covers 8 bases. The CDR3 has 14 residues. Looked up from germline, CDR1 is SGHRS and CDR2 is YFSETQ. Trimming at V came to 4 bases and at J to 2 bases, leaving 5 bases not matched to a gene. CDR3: CASSTGQGAYEQYF. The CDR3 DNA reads TGCGCCAGCAGCACAGGACAGGGAGCCTACGAGCAGTACTTC.

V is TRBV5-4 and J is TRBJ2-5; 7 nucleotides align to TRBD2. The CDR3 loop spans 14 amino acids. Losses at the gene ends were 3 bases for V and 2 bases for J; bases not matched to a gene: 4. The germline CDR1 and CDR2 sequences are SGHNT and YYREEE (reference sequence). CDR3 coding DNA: TGTGCCAGCAGCTCACCTAGCGGACAAGAGACCCAGTACTTC. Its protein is CASSSPSGQETQYF. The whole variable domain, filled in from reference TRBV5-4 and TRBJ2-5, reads ETGVTQSPTHLIKTRGQQVTLRCSSQSGHNTVSWYQQALGQGPQFIFQYYREEENGRGNFPPRFSGLQFPNYSSELNVNALELDDSALYLCASSSPSGQETQYFGPGTRLLVL.

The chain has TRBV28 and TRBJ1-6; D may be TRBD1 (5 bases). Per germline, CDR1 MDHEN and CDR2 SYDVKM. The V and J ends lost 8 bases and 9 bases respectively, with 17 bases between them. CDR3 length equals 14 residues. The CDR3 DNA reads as TGTGCCAGCCTGGGGGGATTAGTAGGTTCACCCCTCCACTTT. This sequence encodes CASLGGLVGSPLHF.

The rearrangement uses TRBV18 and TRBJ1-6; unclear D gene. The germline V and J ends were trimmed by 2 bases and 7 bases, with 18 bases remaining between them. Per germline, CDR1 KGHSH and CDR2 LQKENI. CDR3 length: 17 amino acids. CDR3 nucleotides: TGTGCCAGCTCACCATTCAACCCGTCAGAGACAAATTCACCCCTCCACTTT. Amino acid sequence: CASSPFNPSETNSPLHF.

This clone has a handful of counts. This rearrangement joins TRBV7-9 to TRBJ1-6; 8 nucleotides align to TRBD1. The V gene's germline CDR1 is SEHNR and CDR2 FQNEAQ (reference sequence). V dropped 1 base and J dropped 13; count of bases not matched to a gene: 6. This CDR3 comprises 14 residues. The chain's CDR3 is CASSLGQGAFPLHF. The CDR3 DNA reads TGTGCCAGCAGCTTAGGCCAGGGGGCGTTTCCCCTCCACTTT. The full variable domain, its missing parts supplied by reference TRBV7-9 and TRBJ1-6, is DTGVSQNPRHKITKRGQNVTFRCDPISEHNRLYWYRQTLGQGPEFLTYFQNEAQLEKSRLLSDRFSAERPKGSFSTLEIQRTEQGDSAMYLCASSLGQGAFPLHFGNGTRLTVT.

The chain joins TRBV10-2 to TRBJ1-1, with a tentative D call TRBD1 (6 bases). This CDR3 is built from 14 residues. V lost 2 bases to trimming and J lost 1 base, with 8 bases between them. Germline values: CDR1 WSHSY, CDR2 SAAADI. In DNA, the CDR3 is TGCGCCAGCAGTGAGATAGGGGGGAACACTGAAGCTTTCTTT. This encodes CASSEIGGNTEAFF.

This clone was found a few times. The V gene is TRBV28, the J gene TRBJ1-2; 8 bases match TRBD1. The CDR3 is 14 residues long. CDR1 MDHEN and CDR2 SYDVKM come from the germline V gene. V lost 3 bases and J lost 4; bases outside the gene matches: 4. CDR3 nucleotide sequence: TGTGCCAGCAGTTTCCCAGGGGGCGGCTATGGCTACACCTTC. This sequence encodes CASSFPGGGYGYTF.

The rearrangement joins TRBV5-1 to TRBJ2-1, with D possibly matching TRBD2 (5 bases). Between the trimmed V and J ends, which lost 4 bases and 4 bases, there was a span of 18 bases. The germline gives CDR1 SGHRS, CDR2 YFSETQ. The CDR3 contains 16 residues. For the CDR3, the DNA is TGCGCCAGCAGCCCCGAAGGGAGCAGTGGGTACAATGAGCAGTTCTTC. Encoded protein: CASSPEGSSGYNEQFF.

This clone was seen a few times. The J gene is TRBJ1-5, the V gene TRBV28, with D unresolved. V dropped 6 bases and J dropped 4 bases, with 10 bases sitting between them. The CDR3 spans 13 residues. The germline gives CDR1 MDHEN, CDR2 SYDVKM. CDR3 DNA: TGTGCCAGCAGGCGGACTGGGAATCAGCCCCAGCATTTT. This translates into CASRRTGNQPQHF.

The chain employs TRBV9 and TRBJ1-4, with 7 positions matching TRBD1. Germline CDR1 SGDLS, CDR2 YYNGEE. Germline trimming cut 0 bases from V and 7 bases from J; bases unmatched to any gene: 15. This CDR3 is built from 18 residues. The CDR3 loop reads CASSVGYFSAGGGEKLFF. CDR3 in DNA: TGTGCCAGCAGCGTAGGATATTTTAGTGCAGGGGGAGGTGAAAAACTGTTTTTT.

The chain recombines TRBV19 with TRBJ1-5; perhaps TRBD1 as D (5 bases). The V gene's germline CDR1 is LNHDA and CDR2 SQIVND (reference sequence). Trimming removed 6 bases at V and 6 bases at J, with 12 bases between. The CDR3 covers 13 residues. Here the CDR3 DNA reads TGTGCCAGTAGCCGGATGGGGCCTCAGCCCCAGCATTTT. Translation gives CASSRMGPQPQHF.

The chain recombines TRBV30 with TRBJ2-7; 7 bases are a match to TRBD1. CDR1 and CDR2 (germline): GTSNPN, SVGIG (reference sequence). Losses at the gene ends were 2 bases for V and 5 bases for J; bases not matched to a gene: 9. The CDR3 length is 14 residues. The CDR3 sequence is CAWSRDRAVNEQYF. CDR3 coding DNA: TGTGCCTGGAGTCGCGACAGGGCGGTAAACGAGCAGTACTTC.

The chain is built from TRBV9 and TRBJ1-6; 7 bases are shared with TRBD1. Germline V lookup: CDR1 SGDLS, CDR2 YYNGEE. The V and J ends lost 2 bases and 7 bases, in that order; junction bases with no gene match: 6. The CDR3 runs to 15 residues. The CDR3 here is CASSVTQGVNSPLHF. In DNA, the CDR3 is TGTGCCAGCAGCGTGACCCAGGGGGTGAATTCACCCCTCCACTTT.

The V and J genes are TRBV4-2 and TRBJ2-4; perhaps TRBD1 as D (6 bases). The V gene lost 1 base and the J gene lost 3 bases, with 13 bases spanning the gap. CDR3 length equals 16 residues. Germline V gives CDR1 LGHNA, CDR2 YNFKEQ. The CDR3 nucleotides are TGTGCCAGCAGCCAAGGTTACAGGGAAGTCAAAAACATTCAGTACTTC. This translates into CASSQGYREVKNIQYF.

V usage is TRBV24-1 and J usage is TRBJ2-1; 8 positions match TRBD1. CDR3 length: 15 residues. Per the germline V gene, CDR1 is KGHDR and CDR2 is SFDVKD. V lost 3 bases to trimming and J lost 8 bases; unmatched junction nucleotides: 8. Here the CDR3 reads CATSDTRTGRDEQFF. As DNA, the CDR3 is TGTGCCACCAGTGATACCCGGACAGGGCGGGATGAGCAGTTCTTC.

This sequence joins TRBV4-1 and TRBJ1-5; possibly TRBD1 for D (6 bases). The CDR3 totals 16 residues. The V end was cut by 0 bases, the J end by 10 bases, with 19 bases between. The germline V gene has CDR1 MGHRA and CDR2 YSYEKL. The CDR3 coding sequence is TGCGCCAGCAGCCAAGAGAGTTCAGGGGAAGGCAGCCCCCAGCATTTT. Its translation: CASSQESSGEGSPQHF.

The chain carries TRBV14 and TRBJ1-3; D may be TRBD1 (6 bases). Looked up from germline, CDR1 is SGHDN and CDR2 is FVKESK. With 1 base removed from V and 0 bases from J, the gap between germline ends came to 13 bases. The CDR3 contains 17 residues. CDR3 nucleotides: TGTGCCAGCAGCCAAGTTAGACAGGCGCTCTCTGGAAACACCATATATTTT. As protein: CASSQVRQALSGNTIYF.

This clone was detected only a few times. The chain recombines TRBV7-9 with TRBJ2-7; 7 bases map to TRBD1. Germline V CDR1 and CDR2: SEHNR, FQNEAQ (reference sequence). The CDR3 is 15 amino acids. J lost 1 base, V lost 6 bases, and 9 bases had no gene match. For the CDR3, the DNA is TGTGCCAGCAGTTTATCAACAGGGGTTTCCTACGAGCAGTACTTC. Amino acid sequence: CASSLSTGVSYEQYF.

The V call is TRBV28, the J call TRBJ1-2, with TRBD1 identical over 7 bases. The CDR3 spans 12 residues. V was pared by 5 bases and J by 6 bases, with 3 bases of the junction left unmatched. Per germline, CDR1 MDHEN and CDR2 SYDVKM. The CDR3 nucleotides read TGTGCCAGCAGTGGGACAGCCGATGGCTACACCTTC. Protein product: CASSGTADGYTF.

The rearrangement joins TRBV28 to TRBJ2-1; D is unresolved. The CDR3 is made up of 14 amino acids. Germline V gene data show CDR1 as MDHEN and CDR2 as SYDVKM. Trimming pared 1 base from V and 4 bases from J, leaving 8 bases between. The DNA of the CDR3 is TGTGCCAGCAGTTTATTATATTCTTACAATGAGCAGTTCTTC. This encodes CASSLLYSYNEQFF.

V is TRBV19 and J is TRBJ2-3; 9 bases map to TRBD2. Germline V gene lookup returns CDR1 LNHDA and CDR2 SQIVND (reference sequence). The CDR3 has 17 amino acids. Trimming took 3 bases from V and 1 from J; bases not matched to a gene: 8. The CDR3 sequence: CASSMKLAGAGTDTQYF. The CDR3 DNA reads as TGTGCCAGTAGTATGAAACTAGCGGGCGCTGGCACAGATACGCAGTATTTT. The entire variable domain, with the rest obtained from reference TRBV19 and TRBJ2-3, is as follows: DGGITQSPKYLFRKEGQNVTLSCEQNLNHDAMYWYRQDPGQGLRLIYYSQIVNDFQKGDIAEGYSVSREKKESFPLTVTSAQKNPTAFYLCASSMKLAGAGTDTQYFGPGTRLTVL.